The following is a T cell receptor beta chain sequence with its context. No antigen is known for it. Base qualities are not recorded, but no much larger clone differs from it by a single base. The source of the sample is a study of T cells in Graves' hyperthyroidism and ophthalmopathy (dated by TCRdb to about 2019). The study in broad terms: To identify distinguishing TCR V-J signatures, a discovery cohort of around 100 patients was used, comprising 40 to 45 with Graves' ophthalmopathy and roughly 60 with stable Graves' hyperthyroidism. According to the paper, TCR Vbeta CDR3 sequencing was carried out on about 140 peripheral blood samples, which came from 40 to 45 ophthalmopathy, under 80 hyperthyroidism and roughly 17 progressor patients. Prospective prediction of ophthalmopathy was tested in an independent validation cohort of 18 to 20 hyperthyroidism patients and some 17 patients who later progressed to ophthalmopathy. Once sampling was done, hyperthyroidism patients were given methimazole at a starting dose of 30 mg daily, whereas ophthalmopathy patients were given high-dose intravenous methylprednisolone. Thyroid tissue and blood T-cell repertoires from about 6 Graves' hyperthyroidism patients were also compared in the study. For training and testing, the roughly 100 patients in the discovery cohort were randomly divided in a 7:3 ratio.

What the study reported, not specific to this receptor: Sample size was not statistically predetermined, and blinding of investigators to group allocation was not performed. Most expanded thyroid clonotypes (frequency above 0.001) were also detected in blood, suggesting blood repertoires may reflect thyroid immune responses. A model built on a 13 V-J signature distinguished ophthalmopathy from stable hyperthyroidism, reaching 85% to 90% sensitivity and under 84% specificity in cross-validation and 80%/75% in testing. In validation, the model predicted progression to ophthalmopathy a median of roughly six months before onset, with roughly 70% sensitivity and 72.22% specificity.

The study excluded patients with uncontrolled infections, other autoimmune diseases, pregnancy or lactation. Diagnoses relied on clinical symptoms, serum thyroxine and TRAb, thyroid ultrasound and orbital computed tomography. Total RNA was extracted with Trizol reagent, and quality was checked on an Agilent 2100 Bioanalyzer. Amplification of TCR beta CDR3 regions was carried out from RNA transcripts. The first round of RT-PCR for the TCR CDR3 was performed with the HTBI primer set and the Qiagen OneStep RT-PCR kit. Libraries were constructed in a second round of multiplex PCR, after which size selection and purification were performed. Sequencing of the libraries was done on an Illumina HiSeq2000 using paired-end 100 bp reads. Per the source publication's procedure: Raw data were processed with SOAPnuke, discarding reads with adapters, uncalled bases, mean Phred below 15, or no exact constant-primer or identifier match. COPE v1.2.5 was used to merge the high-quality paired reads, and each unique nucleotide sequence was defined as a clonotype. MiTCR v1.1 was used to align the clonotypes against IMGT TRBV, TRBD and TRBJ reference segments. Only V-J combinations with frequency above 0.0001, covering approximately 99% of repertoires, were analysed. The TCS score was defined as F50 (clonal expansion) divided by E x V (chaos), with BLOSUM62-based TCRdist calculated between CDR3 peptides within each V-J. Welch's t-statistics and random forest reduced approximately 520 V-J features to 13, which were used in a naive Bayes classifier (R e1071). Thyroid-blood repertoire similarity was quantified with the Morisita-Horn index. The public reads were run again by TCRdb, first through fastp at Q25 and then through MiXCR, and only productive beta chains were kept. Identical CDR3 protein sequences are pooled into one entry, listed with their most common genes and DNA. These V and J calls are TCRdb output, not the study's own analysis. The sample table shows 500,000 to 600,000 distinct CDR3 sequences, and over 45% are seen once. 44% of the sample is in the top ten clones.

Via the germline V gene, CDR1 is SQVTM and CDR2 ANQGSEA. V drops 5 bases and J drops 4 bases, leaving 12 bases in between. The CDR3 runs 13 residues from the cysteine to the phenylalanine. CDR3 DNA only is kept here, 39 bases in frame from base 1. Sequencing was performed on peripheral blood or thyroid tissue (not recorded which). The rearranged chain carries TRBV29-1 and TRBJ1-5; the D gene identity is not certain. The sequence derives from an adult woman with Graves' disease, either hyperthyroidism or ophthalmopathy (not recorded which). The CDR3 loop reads CSVCRGPNQPQHF. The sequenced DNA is TGCAGCGTTTGCCGAGGGCCTAATCAGCCCCAGCATTTT.